The 10 T cell receptor beta chains below were found in one sample sequenced in a study of T cell responses to AZD1222 COVID-19 vaccine. Libraries were prepared by immunoSEQ multiplex PCR; TCRdb keeps only in-frame clonotypes and omits some of them. There are 110,000 to 150,000 clones in the sample; around 90% occur only once, and about 3% lies in the top ten. Source: peripheral blood, taken on day 0 of AZD1222 vaccination. These receptors originate from an adult in good health.

This chain joins TRBV7-3 and TRBJ2-3; no clear D. V was shortened by 4 bases and J by 3 bases, with 8 bases between the two germline ends. CDR3 size: 13 residues. CDR1 SGHTA and CDR2 FQGTGA come from the germline V gene. This chain's CDR3 is CASSWVGTDTQYF. The DNA for the CDR3 is TGTGCCAGCAGCTGGGTAGGGACAGATACGCAGTATTTT.

The chain uses TRBV7-2 and TRBJ1-1; 9 nucleotides align to TRBD1. Trimming took 4 bases from V and 5 from J; bases not matched to a gene: 2. The CDR3 contains 13 residues. CDR1 is SGHTA, CDR2 FQGNSA, per germline. The CDR3 bases are TGTGCCAGCAGCTGGGACAGGGAGACTGAAGCTTTCTTT. It is translated as CASSWDRETEAFF.

The CDR3 bases are TGTGCCAGCAGTTACTCAGTAGCGGGGGCGCGGGAGACCCAGTACTTC. It codes for CASSYSVAGARETQYF. The V call is TRBV6-5, the J call TRBJ2-5; 9 bases align to TRBD2. The CDR3 is 16 amino acids. Germline lookup yields CDR1 MNHEY and CDR2 SVGAGI. With 0 bases clipped from V and 5 bases from J, the junction kept 7 bases outside the gene matches.

The V call is TRBV5-6, the J call TRBJ1-6; D ambiguous. This CDR3 region has 14 residues. Germline lookup yields CDR1 SGHDT and CDR2 YYEEEE. Trimming pared 2 bases from V and 5 bases from J, leaving 8 bases between. The CDR3 bases are TGTGCCAGCAGCTTTCAAGTTAATAATTCACCCCTCCACTTT. It is translated as CASSFQVNNSPLHF.

This clone was seen just once. This chain uses TRBV6-6 with TRBJ1-6; D remains unclear. From germline, CDR1 is MNHNY and CDR2 SVGAGI (reference sequence). This CDR3 has 11 amino acids. Trimming pared 6 bases from V and 7 bases from J, leaving 4 bases between. CDR3 in amino acids: CASSQNSPLHF. CDR3 sequence (DNA): TGTGCCAGCAGCCAAAATTCACCCCTCCACTTT.

This chain uses TRBV12-3 or TRBV12-4 with TRBJ1-2; weak D call: TRBD1 (5 bases). Between the trimmed V and J ends, which lost 5 bases and 4 bases, there was a span of 11 bases. The CDR3 is 13 amino acids. The CDR3 region is CASSLREVYGYTF. CDR3 DNA: TGTGCCAGCAGTCTCAGGGAAGTCTATGGCTACACCTTC.

Regarding this clone: One end of the junction fails to match germline, which may point to a read error. The genes are TRBV5-5 and TRBJ1-2; 9 positions agree with TRBD1. Germline V gives CDR1 SGHKS, CDR2 YYEKEE (reference sequence). CDR3 length: 17 amino acids. The CDR3 sequence: CASSLGDRVWFGDGYTF. CDR3 sequence (DNA): TGTGCCAGCAGTTTGGGGGACAGGGTATGGTTTGGTGATGGCTACACCTTC.

As for this clone: This sample also contains other DNA sequences that code for the same CDR3. The rearrangement uses TRBV7-2 and TRBJ2-5; weak D call: TRBD2 (6 bases). Per germline, CDR1 SGHTA and CDR2 FQGNSA. The CDR3 loop spans 14 amino acids. With 0 bases removed from V and 4 bases from J, the gap between germline ends came to 9 bases. CDR3: CASSLAGGGETQYF. In DNA form, the CDR3 reads TGTGCCAGCAGCTTAGCGGGAGGTGGAGAGACCCAGTACTTC.

The chain is built from TRBV6-5 and TRBJ1-1, with a weak D call TRBD1 (5 bases). V was trimmed by 7 bases and J by 0 bases, leaving 9 bases between them. The CDR3 loop spans 13 amino acids. CDR1 and CDR2 (germline): MNHEY, SVGAGI. The CDR3 DNA is TGTGCCAGCAATCTACAGGTGAACACTGAAGCTTTCTTT. It yields the protein CASNLQVNTEAFF.

The J gene is TRBJ1-2, the V gene TRBV9, with 7 nucleotides matching TRBD1. V shed 3 bases and J 8 bases; nucleotides not matched to a gene: 13. Germline CDR1 and CDR2: SGDLS and YYNGEE. This CDR3 is built from 15 residues. In nucleotides, the CDR3 is TGTGCCAGCAGCGCCGGGACAGCAGGTCGGTGGGGCTACACCTTC. Translation: CASSAGTAGRWGYTF.